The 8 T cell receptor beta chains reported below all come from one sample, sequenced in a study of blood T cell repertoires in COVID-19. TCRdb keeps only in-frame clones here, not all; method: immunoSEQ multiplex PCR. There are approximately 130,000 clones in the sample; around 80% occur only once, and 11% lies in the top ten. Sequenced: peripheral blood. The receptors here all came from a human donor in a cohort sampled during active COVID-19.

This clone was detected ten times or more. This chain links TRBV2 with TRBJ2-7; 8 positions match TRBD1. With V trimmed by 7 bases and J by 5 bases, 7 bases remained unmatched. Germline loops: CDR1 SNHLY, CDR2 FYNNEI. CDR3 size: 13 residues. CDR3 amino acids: CASNGGQGNEQYF. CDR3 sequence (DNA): TGTGCCAGCAATGGCGGACAGGGTAACGAGCAGTACTTC.

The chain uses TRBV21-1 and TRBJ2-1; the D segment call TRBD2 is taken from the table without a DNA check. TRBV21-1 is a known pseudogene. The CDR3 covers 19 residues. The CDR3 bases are TGTGCCAGCAGCAAAGAAGAGGGGAGGGTGGTAGAGGGTGGCAATGAGCAGTTCTTC. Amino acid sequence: CASSKEEGRVVEGGNEQFF.

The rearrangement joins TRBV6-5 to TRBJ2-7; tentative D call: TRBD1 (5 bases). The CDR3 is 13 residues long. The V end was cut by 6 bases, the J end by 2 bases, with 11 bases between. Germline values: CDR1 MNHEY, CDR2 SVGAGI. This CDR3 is CASRQQVAYEQYF. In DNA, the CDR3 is TGTGCCAGCAGGCAACAGGTAGCCTACGAGCAGTACTTC.

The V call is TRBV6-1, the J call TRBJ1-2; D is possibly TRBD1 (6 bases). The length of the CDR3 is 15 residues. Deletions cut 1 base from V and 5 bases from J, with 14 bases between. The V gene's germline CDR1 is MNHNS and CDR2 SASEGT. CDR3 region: CASSEGSSGVYGYTF. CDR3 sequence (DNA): TGTGCCAGCAGTGAAGGCTCGTCAGGGGTTTATGGCTACACCTTC.

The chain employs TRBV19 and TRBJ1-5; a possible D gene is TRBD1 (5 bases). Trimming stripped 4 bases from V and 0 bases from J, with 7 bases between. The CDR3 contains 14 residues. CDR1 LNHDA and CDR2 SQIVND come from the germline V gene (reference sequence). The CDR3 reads CASSRQNSNQPQHF. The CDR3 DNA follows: TGTGCCAGTAGTAGACAGAATAGCAATCAGCCCCAGCATTTT.

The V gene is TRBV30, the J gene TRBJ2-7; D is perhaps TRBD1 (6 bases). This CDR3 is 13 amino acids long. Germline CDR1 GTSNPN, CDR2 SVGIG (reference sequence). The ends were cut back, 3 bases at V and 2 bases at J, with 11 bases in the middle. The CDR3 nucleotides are TGTGCCTGGAGGCACAGGGTTACCTACGAGCAGTACTTC. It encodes CAWRHRVTYEQYF.

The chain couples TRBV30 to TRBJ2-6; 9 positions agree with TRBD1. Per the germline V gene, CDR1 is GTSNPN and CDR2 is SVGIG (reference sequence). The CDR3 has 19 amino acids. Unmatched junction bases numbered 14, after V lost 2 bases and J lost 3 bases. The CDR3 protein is CAWSSLDRGSFHGANVLTF. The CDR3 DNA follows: TGTGCCTGGAGTTCCTTGGACAGGGGCTCATTCCATGGGGCCAACGTCCTGACTTTC. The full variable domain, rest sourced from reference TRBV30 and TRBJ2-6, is SQTIHQWPATLVQPVGSPLSLECTVEGTSNPNLYWYRQAAGRGLQLLFYSVGIGQISSEVPQNLSASRPQDRQFILSSKKLLLSDSGFYLCAWSSLDRGSFHGANVLTFGAGSRLTVL.

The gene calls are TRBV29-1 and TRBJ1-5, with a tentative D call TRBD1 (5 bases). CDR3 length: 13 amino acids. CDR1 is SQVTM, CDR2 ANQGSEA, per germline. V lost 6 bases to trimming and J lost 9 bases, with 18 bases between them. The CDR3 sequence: CSVSLQGEGPQHF. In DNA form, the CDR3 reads TGCAGCGTGTCCCTGCAGGGTGAAGGGCCCCAGCATTTT.